Sequencing of this T cell receptor beta chain was carried out in a study of cytomegalovirus exposure and HLA in healthy donors (dated by TCRdb to about 2017). Study-wide context: An earlier analysis of several hundred of the donors reported approximately 260 Gb of sequence data and 100 million to 120 million unique TCR beta sequences obtained from about 179 million T cells. The study was designed to test whether signatures of past pathogen exposure could be identified by cataloging public T cell receptors. Along with the roughly 670-subject first cohort, a separate validation cohort of 120 different subjects was used. The study profiled the T cell repertoires of 500 to 800 subjects by immunosequencing and related them to cytomegalovirus serostatus. All discovery cohort repertoires had been generated using a single sequencing platform. Alongside the repertoire data, information on donor age, sex, ethnicity and CMV serostatus was compiled. Of the roughly 400 genotyped donors, over 70% fell in the genetic ancestry cluster associated with self-reported Caucasian donors. To predict cytomegalovirus infection status, the study brought together high-throughput TCR immunosequencing, statistical association of individual TCRs with disease status, and machine learning. To study patterns of TCR occurrence, a later analysis re-analyzed previously published TCR beta repertoires from around 660 donors and added high-resolution HLA genotyping. Across roughly 420 genotyped donors of the cohort, an average of approximately 200,000 unique TCR beta nucleotide sequences per donor were sequenced, and roughly 18% of those sequences were non-productive. To decide whether each TCR beta V gene segment behaved as functional or pseudogenic, an earlier analysis of approximately 600 of the donors relied on high-throughput TCR beta sequencing. The number of typed donors differed by locus: about 620-640 for A, B, C, DRB1 and DQB1; approximately 530 for DQA1; approximately 600 for DPA1; and some 470 for DPB1. A later genetic analysis used genome-wide SNP genotypes for 398 of the 666 donors, treating that subset as a discovery cohort. An early release that covered 640 HLA-typed donors contained around 300 gigabases of sequencing data and 80 million or so unique TCR sequences. Rather than drawing on any new phenotypic data, the later analysis identified candidate immune exposures from TCR beta sequences and the way those sequences occurred across donors. Several DR-DQ haplotypes were treated as single units for association and clustering because of strong linkage in the cohort. Class I and class II HLA loci were covered by the typing at four-digit resolution.

Trimming accounts for 4 bases at V and 12 bases at J, while the number of junction bases matched to no gene is 6. Including the terminal cysteine and phenylalanine, the CDR3 comprises 12 residues. Only the CDR3 part of the read is kept: 36 bases, read in frame from the first base. For CDR1 and CDR2, the germline V gene (reference sequence) lists SEHNR and FQNEAQ. Libraries came from the immunoSEQ multiplex PCR assay. For the multiplex PCR, a mixture combining 60 forward primers for TCR Vbeta segments and 13 reverse primers for TCR Jbeta segments was used. The CDR3 region of rearranged TCR beta genes was amplified from genomic DNA by a multiplex PCR assay. The amplified TCR beta libraries were sequenced on the Illumina HiSeq System as 87-base-pair reads. The paper's processing steps were these. Across the 700 or so repertoires, a later analysis counted 75 million to 90 million unique TCR beta chains, 9.5 million to 13 million of which were shared by at least two donors. Raw reads were error-corrected and collapsed into unique sequences with a nearest-neighbor algorithm that merged closely related sequences to remove PCR and sequencing errors. To assign V, D and J gene segments, CDR3 sequences were aligned to IMGT reference sequences. For a sequence to be retained, at least a six-nucleotide match to both a V gene segment and a J gene segment was required. Rearrangements were classified as productive when the CDR3 lacked stop codons and remained in frame with V and J, and all other rearrangements were classified as non-productive. CDR3 was defined by IMGT convention, running from the second conserved V-encoded cysteine to the conserved J-encoded phenylalanine. Sequences without an unambiguous match to a single V gene segment were excluded from the earlier analysis of about 640 of the donors. In an earlier analysis of around 600 of the donors, V segments were called functional above 56.7% productive rearrangements and were called segregating when the between-donor standard deviation exceeded 5%. To diagnose cytomegalovirus status from the catalog of TCR beta chain sequences, a statistical classification framework was built. V and J gene assignment, in a later analysis, came from comparing TCR nucleotide sequences with IMGT/GENE-DB human TR gene sequences. A later analysis assigned CDR3 sequences and most-parsimonious VDJ recombination scenarios with the TCRdist pipeline. In a later analysis, every TCR beta chain was defined by the combination of its CDR3 amino acid sequence and its V-gene family, and reads without a unique V-gene family were dropped. As a way to deal with suspected cross-contamination and a sequencing artifact, a later analysis dropped 640 or so nucleotide sequences that were highly shared and had low generation probability. For each public chain, a later analysis derived a clonal expansion index from normalized ranks of inferred template counts within each repertoire. In a later analysis, generation probabilities were computed with a VDJ recombination model fitted to out-of-frame rearrangements, and the resulting probabilities were checked against IGoR. In a later analysis, hypergeometric tests were used to score TCR-TCR, TCR-HLA and TCR-CMV co-occurrence, with a repertoire-size bias correction applied to TCR pairs. To estimate false discovery rates, a later analysis permuted the HLA or CMV assignments 20 times. In a later analysis, co-occurring TCRs were grouped using DBSCAN, and TCRdist sequence similarity was added for clustering within HLA-allele-positive subsets. Repertoires with fewer than 30,000 or more than 120,000 public chains, plus five repertoires with anomalous nucleotide sharing, were excluded from co-occurrence clustering. TCRdb limited this immuneACCESS table to in-frame rearrangements with V and J called. A share of clones is missing; checked studies link under half to unresolved V genes, and the rest is unexplained. V, J and clone size derive from that table, while D and trimming were established from the DNA sequence. A total of roughly 68,000 clones appear in this sample, 60% to 75% of them only once. The ten largest clones take up roughly a fifth of the sample.

On the study overall, not on this receptor specifically: When HLA alleles, especially DR and DQ, strongly co-occurred, attributing TCR associations to individual alleles was difficult. At a false discovery rate of 0.05, a later analysis linked about 16,000 TCR beta sequences to specific HLA alleles. In a later analysis, several top co-occurrence clusters were reported to appear linked to parvovirus B19, influenza, CMV and Epstein-Barr virus. Some IMGT-functional V segments, including TRBV6-2 and TRBV6-3, could not be told apart with the 87-base-pair reads, so those segments were excluded. The cohort was sequenced for TCR beta chains only, and without alpha or paired-chain data the features that could be detected were limited. Because counts were too low, 15 to 20 rarely observed V segments, including chromosome 9 orphons, were left out of the earlier analysis of 587 of the donors. Presence/absence analyses assumed roughly uniform sequencing depth across donors, an assumption that may not hold. In a later analysis, TCR association rates were found to vary across HLA loci, with the most associated TCRs seen for DRB1 alleles and the fewest for HLA-C alleles. In both the original and validation cohorts, the classifier was reported to diagnose cytomegalovirus status with high specificity and sensitivity. A later analysis found that HLA-associated TCR beta chains were more clonally expanded and had lower generation probabilities than equally common non-associated chains. It was suggested by the authors that the approach could potentially be generalized to other disease states and immunological phenotypes. Linkage disequilibrium might explain the correlated functional status among segregating V segments, but an unknown experimental factor could not be excluded. Most TCR sequences were seen in very few donors, while some public TCRs were found in many individuals. A cluster of highly shared sequence variants was judged likely to represent a technical artifact of the sequencing pipeline. CMV serostatus was the only immune exposure information available for the cohort. According to a later analysis, most CMV-associated TCR beta chains appeared to be HLA-restricted, and the HLA associations seemed to be driven largely by CMV exposure. In vitro tests confirmed that a few of the cytomegalovirus-associated TCR beta chains recognize cytomegalovirus antigens. A later genetic analysis reported fewer N-insertions in productive TCRs among donors in an Asian-associated ancestry cluster than the 666-donor mean. The study gave a list of 150 to 200 TCR beta chains associated with cytomegalovirus. In an earlier analysis of 587 of the donors, most TCR beta V segments appeared in productive rearrangements about 87% or about 30% of the time, broadly matching IMGT annotations. A further reported finding was that TCR beta sequences accurately predicted the HLA-A and HLA-B alleles for most subjects in the first cohort. V-gene and J-gene trimming of TCR beta chains was associated with a missense DCLRE1C variant in a later genetic analysis, and the association was replicated in an independent cohort. HLA typing was unavailable for some donors at each locus, so association tests used only the typed subset.

The cohort comprised fewer than 750 healthy bone marrow donors. At the time of sampling, every cohort member was nominally healthy, though immune exposures that went unrecorded were likely present. The donor tested CMV seropositive, placing the donor among the 250 to 300 seropositive members of the cohort. Every donor gave a peripheral blood sample, and the peripheral blood mononuclear cells from that sample were used for TCR beta sequencing. Genomic DNA extraction from the blood cell samples was performed with the Qiagen DNeasy Blood Extraction Kit. Of note for this clone: This clone's antigen is unknown. The sample holds no much larger clone one base away, and base qualities are not on file.

The sample consisted of PBMCs. This chain is built from TRBV7-9 and TRBJ1-1; TRBD1 matches 9 bases in the middle. The receptor comes from a middle-aged man in good health and CMV-seropositive. The CDR3 region has the sequence CASSYGTGSTFF. The DNA reads TGTGCCAGCAGCTATGGGACAGGGAGCACTTTCTTT.